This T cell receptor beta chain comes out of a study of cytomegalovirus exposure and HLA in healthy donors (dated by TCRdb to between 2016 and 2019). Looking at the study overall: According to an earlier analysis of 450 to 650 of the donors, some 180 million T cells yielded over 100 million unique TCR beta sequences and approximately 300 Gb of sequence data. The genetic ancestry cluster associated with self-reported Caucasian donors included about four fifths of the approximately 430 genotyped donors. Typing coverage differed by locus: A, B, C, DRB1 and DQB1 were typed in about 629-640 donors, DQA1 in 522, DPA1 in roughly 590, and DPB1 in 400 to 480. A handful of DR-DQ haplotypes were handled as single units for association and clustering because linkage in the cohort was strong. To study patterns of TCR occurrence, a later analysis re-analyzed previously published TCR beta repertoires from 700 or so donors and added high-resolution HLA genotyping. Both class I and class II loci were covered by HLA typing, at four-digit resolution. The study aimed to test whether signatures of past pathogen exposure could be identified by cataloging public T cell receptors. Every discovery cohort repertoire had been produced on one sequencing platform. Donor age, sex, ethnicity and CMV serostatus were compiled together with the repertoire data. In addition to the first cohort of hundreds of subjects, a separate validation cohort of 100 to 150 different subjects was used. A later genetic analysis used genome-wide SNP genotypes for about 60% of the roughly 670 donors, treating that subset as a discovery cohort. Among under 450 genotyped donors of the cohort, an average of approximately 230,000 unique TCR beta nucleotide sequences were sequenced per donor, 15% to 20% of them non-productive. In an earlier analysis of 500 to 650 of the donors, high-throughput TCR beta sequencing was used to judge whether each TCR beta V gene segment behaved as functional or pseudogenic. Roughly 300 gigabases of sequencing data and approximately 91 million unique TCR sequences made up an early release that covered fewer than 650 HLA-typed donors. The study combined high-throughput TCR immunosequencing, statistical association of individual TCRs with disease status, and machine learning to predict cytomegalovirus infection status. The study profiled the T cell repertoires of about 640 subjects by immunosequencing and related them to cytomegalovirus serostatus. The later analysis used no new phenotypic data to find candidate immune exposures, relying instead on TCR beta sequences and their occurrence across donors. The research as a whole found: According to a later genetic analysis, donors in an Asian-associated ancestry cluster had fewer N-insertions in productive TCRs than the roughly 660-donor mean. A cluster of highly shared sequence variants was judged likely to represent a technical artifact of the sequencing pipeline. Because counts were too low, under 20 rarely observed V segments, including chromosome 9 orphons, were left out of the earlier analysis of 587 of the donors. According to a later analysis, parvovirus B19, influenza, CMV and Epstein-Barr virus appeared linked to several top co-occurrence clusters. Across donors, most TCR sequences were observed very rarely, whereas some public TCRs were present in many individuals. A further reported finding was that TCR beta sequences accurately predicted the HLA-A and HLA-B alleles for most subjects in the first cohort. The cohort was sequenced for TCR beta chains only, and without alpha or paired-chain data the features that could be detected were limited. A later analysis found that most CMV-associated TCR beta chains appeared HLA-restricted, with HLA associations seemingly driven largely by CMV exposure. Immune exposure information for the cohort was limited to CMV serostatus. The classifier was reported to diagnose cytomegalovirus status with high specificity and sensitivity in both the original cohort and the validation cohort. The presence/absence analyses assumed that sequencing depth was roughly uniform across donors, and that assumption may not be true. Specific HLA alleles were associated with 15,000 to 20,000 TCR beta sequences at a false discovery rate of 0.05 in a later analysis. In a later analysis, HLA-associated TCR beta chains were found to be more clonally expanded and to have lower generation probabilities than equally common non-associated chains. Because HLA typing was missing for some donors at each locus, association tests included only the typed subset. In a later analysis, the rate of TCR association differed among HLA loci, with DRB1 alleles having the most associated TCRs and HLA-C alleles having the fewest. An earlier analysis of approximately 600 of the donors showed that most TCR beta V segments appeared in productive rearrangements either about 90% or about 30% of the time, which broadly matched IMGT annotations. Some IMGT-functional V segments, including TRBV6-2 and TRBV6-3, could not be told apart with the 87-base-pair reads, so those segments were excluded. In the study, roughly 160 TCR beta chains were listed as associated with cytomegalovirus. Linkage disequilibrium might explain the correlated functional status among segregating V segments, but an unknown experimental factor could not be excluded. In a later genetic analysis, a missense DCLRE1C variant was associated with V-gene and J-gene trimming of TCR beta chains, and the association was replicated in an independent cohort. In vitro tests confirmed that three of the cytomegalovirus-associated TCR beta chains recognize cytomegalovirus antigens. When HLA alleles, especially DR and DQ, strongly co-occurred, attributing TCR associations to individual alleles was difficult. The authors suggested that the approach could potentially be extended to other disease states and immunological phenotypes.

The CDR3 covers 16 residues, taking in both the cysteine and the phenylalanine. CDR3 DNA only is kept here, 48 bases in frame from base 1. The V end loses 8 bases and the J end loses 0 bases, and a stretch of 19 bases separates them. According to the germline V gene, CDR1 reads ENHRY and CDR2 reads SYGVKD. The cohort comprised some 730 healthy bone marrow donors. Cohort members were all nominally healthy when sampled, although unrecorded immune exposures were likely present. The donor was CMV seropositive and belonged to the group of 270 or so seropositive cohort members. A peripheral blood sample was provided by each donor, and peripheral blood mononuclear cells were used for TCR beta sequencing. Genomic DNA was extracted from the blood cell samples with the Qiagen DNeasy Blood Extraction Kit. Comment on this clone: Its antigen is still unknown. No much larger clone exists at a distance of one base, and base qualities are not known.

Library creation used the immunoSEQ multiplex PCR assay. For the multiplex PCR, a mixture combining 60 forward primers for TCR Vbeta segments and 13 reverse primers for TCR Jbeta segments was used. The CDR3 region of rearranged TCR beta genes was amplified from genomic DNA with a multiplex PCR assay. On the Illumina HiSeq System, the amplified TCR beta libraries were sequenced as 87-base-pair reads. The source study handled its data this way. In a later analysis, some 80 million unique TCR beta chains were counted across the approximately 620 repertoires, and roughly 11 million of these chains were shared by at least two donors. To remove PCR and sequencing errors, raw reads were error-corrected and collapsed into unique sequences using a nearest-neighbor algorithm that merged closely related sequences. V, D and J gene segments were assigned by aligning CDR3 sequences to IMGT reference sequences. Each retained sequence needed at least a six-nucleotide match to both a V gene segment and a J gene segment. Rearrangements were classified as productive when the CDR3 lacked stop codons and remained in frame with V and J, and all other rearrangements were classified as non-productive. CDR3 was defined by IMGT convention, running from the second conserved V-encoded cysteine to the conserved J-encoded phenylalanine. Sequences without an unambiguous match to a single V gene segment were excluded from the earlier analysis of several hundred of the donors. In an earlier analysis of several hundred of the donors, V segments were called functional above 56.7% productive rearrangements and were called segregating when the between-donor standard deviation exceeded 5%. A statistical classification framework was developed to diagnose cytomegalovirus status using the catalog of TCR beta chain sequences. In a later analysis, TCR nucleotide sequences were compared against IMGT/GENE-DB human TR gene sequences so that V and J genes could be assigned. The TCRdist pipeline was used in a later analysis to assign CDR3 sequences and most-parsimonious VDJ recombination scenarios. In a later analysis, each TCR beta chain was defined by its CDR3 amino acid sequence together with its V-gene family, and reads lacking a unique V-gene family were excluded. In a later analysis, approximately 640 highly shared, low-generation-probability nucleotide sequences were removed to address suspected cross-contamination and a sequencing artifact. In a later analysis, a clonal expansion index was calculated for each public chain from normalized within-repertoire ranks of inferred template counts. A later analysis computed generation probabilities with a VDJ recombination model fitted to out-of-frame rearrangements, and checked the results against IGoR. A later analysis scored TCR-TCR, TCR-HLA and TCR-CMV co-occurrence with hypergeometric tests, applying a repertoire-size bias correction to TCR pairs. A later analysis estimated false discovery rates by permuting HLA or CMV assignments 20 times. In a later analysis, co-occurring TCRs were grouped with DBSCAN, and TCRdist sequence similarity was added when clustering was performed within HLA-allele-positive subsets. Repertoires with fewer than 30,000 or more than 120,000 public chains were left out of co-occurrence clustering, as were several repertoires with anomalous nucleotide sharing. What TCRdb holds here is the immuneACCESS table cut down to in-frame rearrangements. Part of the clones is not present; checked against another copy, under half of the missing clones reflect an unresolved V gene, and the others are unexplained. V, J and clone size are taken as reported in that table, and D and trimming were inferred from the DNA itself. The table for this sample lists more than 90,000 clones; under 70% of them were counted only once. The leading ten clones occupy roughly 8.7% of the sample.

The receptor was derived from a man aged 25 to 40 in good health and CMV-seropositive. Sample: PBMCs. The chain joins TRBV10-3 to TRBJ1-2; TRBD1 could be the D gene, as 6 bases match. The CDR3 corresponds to CAILSIRQDTNYGYTF. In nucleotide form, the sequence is TGTGCCATCCTATCCATTCGACAGGATACTAACTATGGCTACACCTTC.